This TCR beta chain was recorded in a study of cytomegalovirus exposure and HLA in healthy donors. Of note for this clone: Its antigen remains unidentified.

The CDR3 spans 15 residues. Losses at the gene ends were 3 bases for V and 4 bases for J; bases not matched to a gene: 7. CDR1 is SGHVS, CDR2 FQNEAQ, per germline. Findings of the study overall: Fewer N-insertions than the roughly 600-donor mean were reportedly shown by an Asian-associated ancestry cluster in a later analysis. A missense variant in DCLRE1C was later tied to TCR beta V- and J-gene trimming. It was confirmed in vitro that a few of the CMV-associated chains were specific for CMV antigens. Most TCR beta V segments were productive about 87% or about 30% of the time in an earlier analysis.

The primer mix had 60 Vbeta and 13 Jbeta primers. Sequencing used immunoSEQ multiplex PCR; TCRdb keeps in-frame clones, though not all of them. The sample lists over 110,000 clones; about four fifths were seen once. Input material: PBMCs. The clonotype originates from a young woman in good health and CMV-seropositive. The rearrangement links TRBV7-8 to TRBJ1-1; 8 bases align to TRBD1. The CDR3 region has the DNA TGTGCCAGCAGCTTGCCCACAGGGGGTACCACTGAAGCTTTCTTT. It is translated as CASSLPTGGTTEAFF. The complete variable domain, with remaining parts taken from reference TRBV7-8 and TRBJ1-1, reads GAGVSQSPRYKVAKRGQDVALRCDPISGHVSLFWYQQALGQGPEFLTYFQNEAQLDKSGLPSDRFFAERPEGSVSTLKIQRTQQEDSAVYLCASSLPTGGTTEAFFGQGTRLTVV.